The next 21 T cell receptor beta chains were all read from a single sample in a study of immune evolution from preneoplasia to lung adenocarcinoma. The table came from immunoSEQ multiplex PCR; TCRdb's copy has only in-frame clones and leaves some out. The sample lists about 6,300 clones, around 78% occurring once. The specimen sequenced was FFPE lung adenocarcinoma in situ tissue. The receptors were sampled from a donor older than 65 with lung adenocarcinoma.

This clone was picked up one time. The chain links TRBV6-5 to TRBJ2-3; perhaps D is TRBD1 or TRBD2 (5 bases each). V was pared by 7 bases and J by 0 bases, with 11 bases between. The CDR3 loop spans 14 amino acids. Germline CDR1 and CDR2: MNHEY and SVGAGI. The CDR3 reads CASKRGGSTDTQYF. DNA for the CDR3: TGTGCCAGCAAACGGGGCGGAAGCACAGATACGCAGTATTTT.

This clone was seen only once. This chain uses TRBV14 with TRBJ2-3; maybe TRBD1 (5 bases). The CDR3 consists of 15 residues. Trimming removed 1 base from V and 2 bases from J, with 10 bases in between. Germline CDR1 is SGHDN and CDR2 is FVKESK. The CDR3 region has the DNA TGTGCCAGCAGCCAAGTTGGGGCAGTCACAGATACGCAGTATTTT. It is translated as CASSQVGAVTDTQYF.

V is TRBV28 and J is TRBJ1-2, with no clear D. V was trimmed by 1 base and J by 0 bases, leaving 6 bases between them. CDR1 and CDR2 from the germline V gene are MDHEN and SYDVKM. The CDR3 is 14 amino acids. The CDR3 region is CASSLFRSNYGYTF. The CDR3 DNA follows: TGTGCCAGCAGTTTATTTAGGTCTAACTATGGCTACACCTTC.

The rearrangement joins TRBV6-1 to TRBJ1-3; no clear D. The V gene's germline CDR1 is MNHNS and CDR2 SASEGT. V gave up 6 bases and J gave up 3 bases, with 6 bases separating them. This CDR3 contains 12 residues. The CDR3 coding sequence is TGTGCCAGCAGGCTGGGTGGAAACACCATATATTTT. It encodes CASRLGGNTIYF.

In its sample, this clone was seen once. The rearrangement uses TRBV15 and TRBJ1-5; D unresolved. CDR1 and CDR2 (germline): LNHNV, YYDKDF (reference sequence). The CDR3 length is 17 residues. Between the trimmed V and J ends, which lost 8 bases and 3 bases, there was a span of 23 bases. For the CDR3, the DNA is TGTGCCACCCTCGGGATAAAGCCTAGGGCAGTCAATCAGCCCCAGCATTTT. Encoded protein: CATLGIKPRAVNQPQHF.

This chain joins TRBV4-1 and TRBJ1-5; perhaps TRBD1 as D (6 bases). The CDR3 contains 16 residues. Germline V gene data show CDR1 as MGHRA and CDR2 as YSYEKL. V was shortened by 6 bases and J by 3 bases, with 18 bases between the two germline ends. The CDR3 region is CASRSEGGATNQPQHF. In DNA form, the CDR3 reads TGCGCCAGCAGGTCCGAGGGGGGGGCCACCAATCAGCCCCAGCATTTT.

The chain carries TRBV30 and TRBJ1-1; D not resolved. Trimming pared 0 bases from V and 7 bases from J, leaving 9 bases between. The CDR3 is 12 amino acids. Germline V gene data show CDR1 as GTSNPN and CDR2 as SVGIG (reference sequence). CDR3: CAWSVLGFEAFF. The CDR3 nucleotides are TGTGCCTGGAGTGTACTTGGGTTTGAAGCTTTCTTT.

Details on this clone: The junction and the germline gene differ at one end; a read error may be behind it. This chain connects TRBV30 to TRBJ1-2; no definite D call. The CDR3 is 16 amino acids. Germline CDR1 reads GTSNPN; CDR2 reads SVGIG (reference sequence). The CDR3 DNA reads as TGTGCCTGGACCCCGGTTGGAGTTAACCCCCTCTATGGCTACATCTTC. This codes for CAWTPVGVNPLYGYIF. Based on the CDR3 plus reference TRBV30 and TRBJ1-2, the full variable domain is SQTIHQWPATLVQPVGSPLSLECTVEGTSNPNLYWYRQAAGRGLQLLFYSVGIGQISSEVPQNLSASRPQDRQFILSSKKLLLSDSGFYLCAWTPVGVNPLYGYIFGSGTRLTVV.

The CDR3: CASSYLWTGLSTEAFF. The CDR3 DNA follows: TGTGCCAGCAGTTACCTATGGACAGGTCTGAGTACTGAAGCTTTCTTT. The J gene is TRBJ1-1, the V gene TRBV6-5, with 7 nucleotides matching TRBD1. The CDR3 is 16 residues long. J was trimmed by 5 bases and V by 2 bases; bases with no gene match: 11. CDR1 is MNHEY, CDR2 SVGAGI, per germline.

This sequence joins TRBV2 and TRBJ2-5; no clear D gene. Germline CDR1 is SNHLY and CDR2 is FYNNEI. With 3 bases removed from V and 5 bases from J, the gap between germline ends came to 4 bases. This CDR3 contains 11 residues. The CDR3 is CASSDRETQYF. DNA of the CDR3: TGTGCCAGCAGTGATAGGGAGACCCAGTACTTC.

The chain joins TRBV12-5 to TRBJ1-2, with no clear D. The CDR3 runs to 13 residues. The germline gives CDR1 LGHNT, CDR2 FRNRAP. The V end lost 2 bases, the J end lost 2 bases, and 6 bases lay between the germline ends. This CDR3 reads CASGLSENYGYTF. Written as DNA, the CDR3 is TGTGCTAGTGGTTTGTCAGAAAACTATGGCTACACCTTC.

CDR3 sequence: CASSLQGFLTGELFF. The CDR3 DNA is TGTGCCAGCAGTTTGCAGGGCTTCCTCACCGGGGAGCTGTTTTTT. The V gene is TRBV11-2, the J gene TRBJ2-2; D may be TRBD1 (5 bases). The CDR3 has 15 residues. The V gene's germline CDR1 is SGHAT and CDR2 FQNNGV. V was clipped by 6 bases and J by 4 bases, with 15 bases between them.

This chain links TRBV29-1 with TRBJ2-5; the match to TRBD2 covers 9 bases. Germline trimming cut 2 bases from V and 4 bases from J; bases unmatched to any gene: 11. The CDR3 is 16 amino acids. Per germline, CDR1 SQVTM and CDR2 ANQGSEA. Written as DNA, the CDR3 is TGCAGCGTTGAAAAAGCCGCGGGGGGGCGGGGAGAGACCCAGTACTTC. Its protein product is CSVEKAAGGRGETQYF.

The CDR3 here is CASSSRTSRDEQFF. Written as DNA, the CDR3 is TGTGCCAGCAGTTCTCGGACTAGCCGGGATGAGCAGTTCTTC. This chain links TRBV27 with TRBJ2-1, with TRBD2 identical over 8 bases. This CDR3 has 14 residues. CDR1 and CDR2 from the germline V gene are MNHEY and SMNVEV (reference sequence). V shed 4 bases, J shed 8 bases, and the junction held 7 bases outside the gene matches.

V usage is TRBV4-2 and J usage is TRBJ1-3; 8 bases fit TRBD1. In germline, CDR1 is LGHNA, CDR2 YNFKEQ. The CDR3 runs to 15 residues. V was pared by 0 bases and J by 4 bases, with 2 bases of the junction left unmatched. The CDR3, as DNA: TGTGCCAGCAGCCAAGAGGACAGGGCCGGAAACACCATATATTTT. Amino acid sequence: CASSQEDRAGNTIYF.

This clone is large. This chain connects TRBV11-1 to TRBJ2-7, with 10 bases lining up with TRBD1. Trimming at V came to 8 bases and at J to 4 bases, leaving 5 bases not matched to a gene. CDR1 is SGHAT, CDR2 FQDESV, per germline (reference sequence). This CDR3 comprises 13 residues. The CDR3 here is CASRDRGLYEQYF. CDR3 DNA sequence: TGTGCCAGCCGGGACAGGGGCCTTTACGAGCAGTACTTC.

The chain links TRBV29-1 to TRBJ2-1, with 8 bases identical to TRBD2. Germline values: CDR1 SQVTM, CDR2 ANQGSEA. The CDR3 spans 13 residues. The V gene end was trimmed by 3 bases and the J gene end by 7 bases; junction bases not matched to a gene: 5. The CDR3 nucleotides are TGCAGCGTTGAGGGACTAGGTGTGAATGAGCAGTTCTTC. The encoded protein is CSVEGLGVNEQFF.

This clone was observed a few times. The chain couples TRBV10-1 to TRBJ1-1; D uncertain. Deletions cut 2 bases from V and 7 bases from J, with 14 bases between. The CDR3 totals 14 residues. Germline V gives CDR1 WNHNN, CDR2 SYGVQD (reference sequence). The CDR3 protein is CASSEGGLGNEAFF. CDR3 nucleotides: TGCGCCAGCAGTGAGGGAGGTCTGGGTAATGAAGCTTTCTTT.

The V and J genes are TRBV6-5 and TRBJ1-1; D is perhaps TRBD1 (6 bases). CDR1 and CDR2 (germline): MNHEY, SVGAGI. Trimming removed 6 bases at V and 8 bases at J, with 19 bases between. The CDR3 runs 14 residues. The CDR3 protein is CASSETHRVSEAFF. CDR3 in DNA: TGTGCCAGCAGCGAGACCCACAGGGTCTCGGAAGCTTTCTTT.

V and J are TRBV7-3 and TRBJ2-6, with D unresolved. The V and J ends lost 6 bases and 0 bases respectively, with 3 bases between them. CDR3 length: 13 amino acids. CDR1 and CDR2 (germline): SGHTA, FQGTGA. The CDR3 spells CASRASGANVLTF. CDR3 nucleotides: TGTGCCAGCAGGGCCTCTGGGGCCAACGTCCTGACTTTC.

The DNA for the CDR3 is TGTGCCAGAAGCCCGCGCTCGCTCCGGGACAAGTCCTCCTACGAGCAGTACTTC. Its protein is CARSPRSLRDKSSYEQYF. V usage is TRBV5-3 and J usage is TRBJ2-7; D possibly corresponds to TRBD1 (6 bases). TRBV5-3 is identified as an open reading frame with a role that is uncertain. V lost 4 bases and J 0 bases, leaving 23 bases between the germline ends. This CDR3 comprises 18 residues.